This entry is about one T cell receptor (beta chain). Its antigen is not known. Germline V lookup: CDR1 SGHTA, CDR2 FQGNSA. CDR3 size: 13 residues. V lost 5 bases and J lost 0, with 7 bases in between. The PCR employed 60 Vbeta primers together with 13 Jbeta primers. Clones were read by immunoSEQ multiplex PCR, and TCRdb kept only the in-frame ones, dropping some. This table holds approximately 92,000 clones, over 70% found once. This entry belongs to a study of cytomegalovirus exposure and HLA in healthy donors. Overall study results and limits: Most TCR sequences were rare, but some public TCRs occurred in many donors.

Sequencing was done on a sample of PBMCs. This chain links TRBV7-2 with TRBJ1-1; no clear D gene. This clonotype was obtained from a girl aged 2 to 9 in good health and CMV-seropositive. CDR3 sequence (DNA): TGTGCCAGCAGCCCCGTTATGAACACTGAAGCTTTCTTT. It encodes CASSPVMNTEAFF.